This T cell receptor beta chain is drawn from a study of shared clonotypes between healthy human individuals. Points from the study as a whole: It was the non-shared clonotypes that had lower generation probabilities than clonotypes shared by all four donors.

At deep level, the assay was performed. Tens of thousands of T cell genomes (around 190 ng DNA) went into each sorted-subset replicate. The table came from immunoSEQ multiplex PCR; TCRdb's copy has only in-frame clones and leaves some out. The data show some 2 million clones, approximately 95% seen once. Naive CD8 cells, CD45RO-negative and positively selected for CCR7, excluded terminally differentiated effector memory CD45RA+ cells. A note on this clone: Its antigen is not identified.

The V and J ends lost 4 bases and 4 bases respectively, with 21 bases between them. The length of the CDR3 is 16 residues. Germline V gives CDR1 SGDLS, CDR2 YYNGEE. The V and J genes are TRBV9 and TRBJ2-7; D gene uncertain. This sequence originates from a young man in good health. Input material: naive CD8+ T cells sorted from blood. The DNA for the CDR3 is TGTGCCAGCAGCCAAATGAGCCTAGTGTCGCCATACGAGCAGTACTTC. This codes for CASSQMSLVSPYEQYF.